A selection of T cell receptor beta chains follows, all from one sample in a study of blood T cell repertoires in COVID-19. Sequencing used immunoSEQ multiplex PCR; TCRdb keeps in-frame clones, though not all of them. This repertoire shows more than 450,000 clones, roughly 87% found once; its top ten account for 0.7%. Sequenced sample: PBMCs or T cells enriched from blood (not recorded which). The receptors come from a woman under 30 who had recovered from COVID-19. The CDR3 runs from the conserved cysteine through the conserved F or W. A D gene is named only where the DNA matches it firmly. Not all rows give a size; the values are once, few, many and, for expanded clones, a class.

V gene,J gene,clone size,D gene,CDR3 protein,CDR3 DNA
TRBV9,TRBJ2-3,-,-,CASTRRRSPTPTDTQYF,TGTGCCAGCACCCGAAGACGGAGCCCAACGCCCACAGATACGCAGTATTTT
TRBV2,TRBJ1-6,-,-,CASSEVDYSPLHF,TGTGCCAGCAGTGAAGTGGACTATTCACCCCTCCACTTT
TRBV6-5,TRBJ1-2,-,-,CASTLSGQPGYTF,TGTGCCAGCACCCTATCCGGACAGCCAGGCTACACCTTC
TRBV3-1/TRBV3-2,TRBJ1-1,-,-,CASSQDERGDTEAFF,TGTGCCAGCAGCCAAGATGAGAGAGGAGACACTGAAGCTTTCTTT
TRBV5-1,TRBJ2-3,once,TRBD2,CATARTSGGVTDTQYF,TGCGCCACCGCTCGGACTAGCGGGGGGGTTACAGATACGCAGTATTTT
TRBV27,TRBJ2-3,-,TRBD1,CASSWDRGHAQYF,TGTGCCAGCAGTTGGGACAGGGGTCATGCGCAGTATTTT
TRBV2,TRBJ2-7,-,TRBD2,CASSVRTSAYEQYF,TGTGCCAGCAGTGTAAGGACTAGCGCCTACGAGCAGTACTTC
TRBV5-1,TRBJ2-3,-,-,CASSLAISSDTQYF,TGCGCCAGCAGCTTGGCGATTAGCTCGGATACGCAGTATTTT
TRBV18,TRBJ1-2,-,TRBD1,CASSPPGQRFDGYTF,TGTGCCAGCTCACCACCGGGACAGCGCTTCGATGGCTACACCTTC
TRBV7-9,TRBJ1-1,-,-,CASSLDGGGTEAFF,TGTGCCAGCAGCTTAGATGGGGGAGGGACTGAAGCTTTCTTT
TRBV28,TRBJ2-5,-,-,CASSQAETQYF,TGTGCCAGCAGCCAAGCGGAGACCCAGTACTTC
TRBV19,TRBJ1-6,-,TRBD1,CASSADRGGDSPLHF,TGTGCCAGTAGTGCCGACAGGGGCGGGGATTCACCCCTCCACTTT
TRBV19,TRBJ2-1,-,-,CASSKLVSNEQFF,TGTGCCAGTAGCAAACTAGTGTCCAATGAGCAGTTCTTC
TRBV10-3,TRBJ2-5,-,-,CATGGGETQYF,TGTGCCACCGGGGGTGGGGAGACCCAGTACTTC
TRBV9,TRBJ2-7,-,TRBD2,CASSLNGGAVYEQYF,TGTGCCAGCAGCCTTAACGGGGGGGCCGTCTACGAGCAGTACTTC
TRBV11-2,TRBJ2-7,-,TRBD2,CASSRSGVNEQYF,TGTGCCAGCAGCAGGAGCGGGGTAAACGAGCAGTACTTC
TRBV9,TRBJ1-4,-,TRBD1,CASSVEGTGYEKLFF,TGTGCCAGCAGCGTAGAAGGGACAGGGTATGAAAAACTGTTTTTT
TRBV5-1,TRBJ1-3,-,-,CASSTDGGSGNTIYF,TGCGCCAGCAGCACCGACGGAGGCTCTGGAAACACCATATATTTT
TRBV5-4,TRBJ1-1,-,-,CASSLFQGGDTEAFF,TGTGCCAGCAGCTTGTTCCAGGGAGGGGACACTGAAGCTTTCTTT
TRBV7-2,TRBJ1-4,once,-,CASSLDPGLGRKLFF,TGTGCCAGCAGCTTAGATCCGGGACTGGGGAGGAAACTGTTTTTT
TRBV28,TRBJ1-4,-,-,CASSFHTRVGTNEKLFF,TGTGCCAGCAGTTTTCATACCAGGGTCGGTACGAATGAAAAACTGTTTTTT
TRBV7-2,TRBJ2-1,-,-,CASSLFRGNNEQFF,TGTGCCAGCAGCTTATTTAGGGGCAACAATGAGCAGTTCTTC
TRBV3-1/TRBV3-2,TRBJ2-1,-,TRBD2,CASSPSGGAYNEQFF,TGTGCCAGCAGCCCTAGCGGGGGGGCCTACAATGAGCAGTTCTTC
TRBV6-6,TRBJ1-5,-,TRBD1,CASSSGRDSSNQPQHF,TGTGCCAGCAGTTCCGGCCGGGACAGCTCTAATCAGCCCCAGCATTTT
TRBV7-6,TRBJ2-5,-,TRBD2,CASSALAGGQETQYF,TGTGCCAGCAGCGCTCTAGCGGGGGGACAAGAGACCCAGTACTTC
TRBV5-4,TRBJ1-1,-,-,CASSLIGGTNTEAFF,TGTGCCAGCAGCTTGATAGGGGGAACGAACACTGAAGCTTTCTTT
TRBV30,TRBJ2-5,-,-,CAWSVGIQETQYF,TGTGCCTGGAGTGTCGGGATCCAAGAGACCCAGTACTTC
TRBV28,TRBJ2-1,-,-,CASSLGPGLRGNEQFF,TGTGCCAGCAGTTTAGGTCCGGGCCTTCGGGGCAATGAGCAGTTCTTC
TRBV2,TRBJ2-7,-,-,CASSAGSYYEQYF,TGTGCCAGCAGTGCCGGGTCTTACTACGAGCAGTACTTC
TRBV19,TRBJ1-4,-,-,CASSIERGEKLFF,TGTGCCAGTAGTATAGAACGGGGTGAAAAACTGTTTTTT
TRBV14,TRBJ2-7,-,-,CASSQVDSYEQYF,TGTGCCAGCAGCCAAGTTGACTCGTACGAGCAGTACTTC
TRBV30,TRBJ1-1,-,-,CAWRGVNTEAFF,TGTGCCTGGAGAGGGGTGAACACTGAAGCTTTCTTT
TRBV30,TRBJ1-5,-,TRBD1,CAWSARGIAEQPQHF,TGTGCCTGGTCGGCCAGGGGGATAGCAGAACAGCCCCAGCATTTT
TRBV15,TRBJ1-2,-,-,CATSRAPLYRDNYGYTF,TGTGCCACCAGCAGAGCTCCCTTGTACAGGGACAACTATGGCTACACCTTC
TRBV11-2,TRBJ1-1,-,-,CASSLEGGRGMNTEAFF,TGTGCCAGCAGCTTAGAAGGTGGTCGGGGGATGAACACTGAAGCTTTCTTT
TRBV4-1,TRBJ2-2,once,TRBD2,CASSQALAGTYTGELFF,TGCGCCAGCAGCCAAGCGCTAGCGGGGACTTACACCGGGGAGCTGTTTTTT
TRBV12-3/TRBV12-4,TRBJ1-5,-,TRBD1,CASSRGQPQHF,TGTGCCAGCAGCAGGGGGCAGCCCCAGCATTTT
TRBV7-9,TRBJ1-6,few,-,CASSLDTDNSPLHF,TGTGCCAGCAGCTTAGACACCGATAATTCACCCCTCCACTTT
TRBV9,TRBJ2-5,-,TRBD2,CASSVEASGETQYF,TGTGCCAGCAGCGTAGAGGCTAGCGGGGAGACCCAGTACTTC
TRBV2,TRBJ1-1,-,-,CASRREAEAFF,TGTGCCAGCCGCAGGGAGGCTGAAGCTTTCTTT
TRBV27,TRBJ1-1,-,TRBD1,CASSFRQGLNTEAFF,TGTGCCAGCAGTTTTCGACAGGGGCTGAACACTGAAGCTTTCTTT
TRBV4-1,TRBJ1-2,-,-,CASSLSSFGGTNYGYTF,TGCGCCAGCAGCCTCTCCAGTTTTGGGGGGACTAACTATGGCTACACCTTC
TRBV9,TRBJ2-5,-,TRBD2,CASSVEASGEETQYF,TGTGCCAGCAGCGTAGAGGCTAGCGGTGAAGAGACCCAGTACTTC
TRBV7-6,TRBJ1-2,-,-,CASSPLGVDDGYTF,TGTGCCAGCAGCCCCCTCGGGGTGGACGATGGCTACACCTTC
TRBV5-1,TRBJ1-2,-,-,CASSSSTQEDGYTF,TGCGCCAGCAGTTCATCGACGCAAGAGGATGGCTACACCTTC
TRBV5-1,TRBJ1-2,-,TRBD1,CASSLKPGGGGQLNYGYTF,TGCGCCAGCAGCTTGAAGCCCGGAGGTGGGGGACAGCTTAACTATGGCTACACCTTC
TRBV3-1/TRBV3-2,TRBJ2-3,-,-,CASSPLPGISDTQYF,TGTGCCAGCAGCCCACTCCCGGGAATCTCGGATACGCAGTATTTT
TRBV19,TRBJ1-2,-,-,CASSTRRVSDYGYTF,TGTGCCAGTAGTACTCGGAGGGTATCGGACTATGGCTACACCTTC
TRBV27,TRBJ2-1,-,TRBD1,CASSSGTGGNEQFF,TGTGCCAGCAGCTCCGGGACAGGGGGCAATGAGCAGTTCTTC
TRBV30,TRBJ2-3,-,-,CAWGGGTGADTQYF,TGTGCCTGGGGGGGAGGGACAGGCGCAGATACGCAGTATTTT
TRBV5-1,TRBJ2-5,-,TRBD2,CASSLASGRGETQYF,TGCGCCAGCAGCTTGGCTAGCGGGCGAGGAGAGACCCAGTACTTC
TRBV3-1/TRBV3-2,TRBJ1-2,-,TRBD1,CASSRTGGFGYGYTF,TGTGCCAGCAGCCGTACAGGGGGCTTTGGCTATGGCTACACCTTC
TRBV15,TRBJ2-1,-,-,CATRPSQFYNEQFF,TGTGCCACCCGACCTAGTCAATTCTACAATGAGCAGTTCTTC
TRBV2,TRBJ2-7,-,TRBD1,CASSDFGTALSSYEQYF,TGTGCCAGCAGTGATTTTGGGACAGCCCTAAGCTCCTACGAGCAGTACTTC
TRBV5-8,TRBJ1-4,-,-,CASSRMTGTNEKLFF,TGTGCCAGCAGCCGCATGACGGGGACTAATGAAAAACTGTTTTTT
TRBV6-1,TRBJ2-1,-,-,CASSEPTGYNEQFF,TGTGCCAGCAGTGAGCCTACAGGGTACAATGAGCAGTTCTTC